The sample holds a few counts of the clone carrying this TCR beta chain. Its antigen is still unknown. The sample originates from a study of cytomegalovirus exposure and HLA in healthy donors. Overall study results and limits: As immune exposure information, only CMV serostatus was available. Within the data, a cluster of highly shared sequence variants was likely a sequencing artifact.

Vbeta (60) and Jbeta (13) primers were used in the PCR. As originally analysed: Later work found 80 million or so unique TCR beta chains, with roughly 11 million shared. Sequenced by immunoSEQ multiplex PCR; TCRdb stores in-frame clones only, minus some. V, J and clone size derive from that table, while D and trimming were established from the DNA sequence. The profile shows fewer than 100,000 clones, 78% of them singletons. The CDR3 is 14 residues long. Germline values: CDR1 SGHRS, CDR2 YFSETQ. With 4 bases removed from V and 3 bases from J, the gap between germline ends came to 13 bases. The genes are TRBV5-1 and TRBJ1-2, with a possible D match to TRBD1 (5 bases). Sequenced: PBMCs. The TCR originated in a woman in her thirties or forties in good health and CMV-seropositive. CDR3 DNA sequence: TGCGCCAGCAGCCCGTTGACAGAACACTATGGCTACACCTTC. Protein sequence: CASSPLTEHYGYTF.